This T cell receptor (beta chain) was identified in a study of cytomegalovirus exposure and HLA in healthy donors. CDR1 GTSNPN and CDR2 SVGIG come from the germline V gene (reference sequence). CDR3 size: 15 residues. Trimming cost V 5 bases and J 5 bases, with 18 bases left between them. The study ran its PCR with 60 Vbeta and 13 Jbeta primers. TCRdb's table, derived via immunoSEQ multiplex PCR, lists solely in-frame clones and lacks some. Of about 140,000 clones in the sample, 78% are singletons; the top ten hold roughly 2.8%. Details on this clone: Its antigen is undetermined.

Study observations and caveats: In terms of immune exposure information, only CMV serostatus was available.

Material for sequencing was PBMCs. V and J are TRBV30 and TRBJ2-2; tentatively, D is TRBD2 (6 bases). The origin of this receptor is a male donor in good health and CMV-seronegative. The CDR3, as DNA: TGTGCCTGGGCTTCCGGGAGAGTCGAAACCGGGGAGCTGTTTTTT. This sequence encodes CAWASGRVETGELFF.